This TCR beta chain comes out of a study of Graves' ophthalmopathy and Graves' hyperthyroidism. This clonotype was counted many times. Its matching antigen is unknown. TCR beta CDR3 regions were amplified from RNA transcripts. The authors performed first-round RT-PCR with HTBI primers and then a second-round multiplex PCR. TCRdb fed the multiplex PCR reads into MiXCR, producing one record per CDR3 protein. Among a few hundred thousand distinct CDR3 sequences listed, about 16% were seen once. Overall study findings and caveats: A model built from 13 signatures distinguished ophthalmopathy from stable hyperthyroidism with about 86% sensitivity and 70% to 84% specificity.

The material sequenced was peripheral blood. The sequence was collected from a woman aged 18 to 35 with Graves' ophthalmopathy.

The CDR3 sequence is CASSYSGRDNQPQHF. CDR3 bases: TGTGCCAGCAGTTACTCCGGACGAGACAATCAGCCCCAGCATTTT. The J gene is TRBJ1-5, the V gene TRBV6-5, with D uncertain. CDR1 MNHEY and CDR2 SVGAGI come from the germline V gene. Trimming pared 0 bases from V and 3 bases from J, leaving 9 bases between. The CDR3 consists of 15 residues.